This is a list of T cell receptor beta chains from one sample in a study of T cell clonotyping in hematopoietic cell transplantation. Assay used: immunoSEQ multiplex PCR; TCRdb lists only in-frame clones, some missing. The repertoire holds tens of thousands of clones, with around 96% as singletons. The sample here was peripheral blood mononuclear cells, taken before stem cell transplant. These receptors all come from a woman in her 50s with acute myeloid leukemia. Some clones in this sample may be carry-over from other donors' samples. Both conserved end residues are part of each CDR3. The order of the fields is D gene, J gene, V gene, clone size, CDR3 protein, CDR3 DNA. The D gene is left open where the match is weak. Only some rows state a clone size, as once, few, many or a class for expanded clones.

D gene: TRBD1
J gene: TRBJ1-2
V gene: TRBV6-5
clone size: .
CDR3 protein: CASTPARDSFLGYTF
CDR3 DNA: TGTGCCAGCACCCCAGCGCGGGACAGCTTCCTTGGCTACACCTTC

D gene: TRBD1
J gene: TRBJ2-5
V gene: TRBV11-3
clone size: .
CDR3 protein: CASSLAGGGETQYF
CDR3 DNA: TGTGCCAGCAGCTTAGCAGGGGGCGGAGAGACCCAGTACTTC

D gene: .
J gene: TRBJ1-4
V gene: TRBV29-1
clone size: .
CDR3 protein: CSVMTLGNEKLFF
CDR3 DNA: TGCAGCGTTATGACTTTGGGGAATGAAAAACTGTTTTTT

D gene: TRBD2
J gene: TRBJ2-7
V gene: TRBV28
clone size: .
CDR3 protein: CASTSPAGGPYEQYF
CDR3 DNA: TGTGCCAGCACCTCTCCAGCGGGAGGGCCTTACGAGCAGTACTTC

D gene: TRBD1
J gene: TRBJ1-5
V gene: TRBV28
clone size: .
CDR3 protein: CASSLRDRVTYSNQPQHF
CDR3 DNA: TGTGCCAGCAGTTTGCGGGACAGGGTTACGTATAGCAATCAGCCCCAGCATTTT

D gene: .
J gene: TRBJ2-1
V gene: TRBV9
clone size: .
CDR3 protein: CASSVVGSSYNEQFF
CDR3 DNA: TGTGCCAGCAGCGTAGTGGGGAGCTCCTACAATGAGCAGTTCTTC

D gene: .
J gene: TRBJ1-1
V gene: TRBV19
clone size: once
CDR3 protein: CASSTPGLRGAGTEAFF
CDR3 DNA: TGTGCCAGTAGTACCCCCGGCCTCCGTGGGGCAGGCACTGAAGCTTTCTTT

D gene: .
J gene: TRBJ1-5
V gene: TRBV5-6
clone size: .
CDR3 protein: CASSRPPGGNQPQHF
CDR3 DNA: TGTGCCAGCAGCCGGCCCCCGGGGGGCAATCAGCCCCAGCATTTT

D gene: .
J gene: TRBJ2-3
V gene: TRBV28
clone size: .
CDR3 protein: CASSPRGRTDTQYF
CDR3 DNA: TGTGCCAGCAGTCCTCGGGGCCGCACAGATACGCAGTATTTT

D gene: TRBD2
J gene: TRBJ2-5
V gene: TRBV6-5
clone size: .
CDR3 protein: CASSSVMLAGGETQYF
CDR3 DNA: TGTGCCAGCAGTTCGGTTATGCTAGCGGGAGGGGAGACCCAGTACTTC

D gene: TRBD2
J gene: TRBJ2-7
V gene: TRBV6-5
clone size: .
CDR3 protein: CASTAWNSGGYEQYF
CDR3 DNA: TGTGCCAGCACCGCATGGAATAGCGGGGGCTACGAGCAGTACTTC